This entry lists 25 T cell receptor beta chains sequenced from one sample in a study of blood T cell repertoires in COVID-19. This table comes from immunoSEQ multiplex PCR, and its TCRdb copy is limited to in-frame clones, with some not included. The sample carries more than 150,000 clones, 81% recorded once. The sample taken for sequencing was peripheral blood. Receptors originate from a woman aged 80 or over with COVID-19, enrolled during active disease.

This clone was counted a single time. One end of the junction fails to match germline, which may point to a read error. The chain is built from TRBV2 and TRBJ1-2, with D unresolved. The CDR3 length is 12 residues. The germline V gene encodes CDR1 SNHLY and CDR2 FYNNEI. The CDR3 protein is CASREDRRGYTF. For the CDR3, the DNA is TGTGCCAGCAGGGAAGACCGTCGGGGCTACACCTTC. The full variable domain, rest sourced from reference TRBV2 and TRBJ1-2, is EPEVTQTPSHQVTQMGQEVILRCVPISNHLYFYWYRQILGQKVEFLVSFYNNEISEKSEIFDDQFSVERPDGSNFTLKIRSTKLEDSAMYFCASREDRRGYTFGSGTRLTVV.

The CDR3 DNA reads TGTGCCAGCAGCGCGACCAGGGTAAACACTGAAGCTTTCTTT. Translation gives CASSATRVNTEAFF. The chain carries TRBV7-2 and TRBJ1-1; possibly TRBD1 for D (5 bases). V lost 5 bases, J lost 2 bases, and 12 bases lay in between. The length of the CDR3 is 14 residues. Germline V gene sequence: CDR1 SGHTA, CDR2 FQGNSA.

Notes on this clone: The sample contains more than one DNA sequence encoding this CDR3. The chain has TRBV5-1 and TRBJ2-1, with unresolved D. This CDR3 spans 11 amino acids. Trimming removed 4 bases at V and 5 bases at J, with 4 bases between. Per germline, CDR1 SGHRS and CDR2 YFSETQ. CDR3 residues: CASSPDNEQFF. The CDR3 DNA reads as TGCGCCAGCAGCCCGGACAATGAGCAGTTCTTC.

The gene calls are TRBV7-6 and TRBJ1-3, with D possibly matching TRBD1 (5 bases). Germline V gives CDR1 SGHVS, CDR2 FNYEAQ. The CDR3 length is 19 residues. V lost 1 base, J lost 0 bases, and 19 bases lay in between. In DNA form, the CDR3 reads TGTGCCAGCAGCTTAGGGGGCTTGGAGGGTTTACGCTCTGGAAACACCATATATTTT. Protein product: CASSLGGLEGLRSGNTIYF.

The CDR3 nucleotides read TGTGCCAGCAGTGATCGGGACAGGGGGCGAGGTAGCTCTGGCTACACCTTC. It yields the protein CASSDRDRGRGSSGYTF. This sequence joins TRBV6-1 and TRBJ1-2; 12 bases map to TRBD1. Germline V lookup: CDR1 MNHNS, CDR2 SASEGT. Unmatched junction bases numbered 12, after V lost 3 bases and J lost 7 bases. The CDR3 length is 17 residues.

V and J are TRBV19 and TRBJ1-2; D perhaps matches TRBD1 (6 bases). Germline CDR1 LNHDA, CDR2 SQIVND (reference sequence). CDR3 length: 13 residues. V shed 8 bases and J shed 4 bases, with 14 bases lying between them. The CDR3 sequence is CASGLGTSYGYTF. CDR3 nucleotide sequence: TGTGCCAGTGGCCTGGGGACAAGCTATGGCTACACCTTC.

The chain employs TRBV27 and TRBJ2-6, with 7 positions matching TRBD1. The germline V gene encodes CDR1 MNHEY and CDR2 SMNVEV (reference sequence). Losses at the gene ends were 7 bases for V and 11 bases for J; bases not matched to a gene: 5. This CDR3 contains 12 residues. The CDR3 sequence: CASKTQGHVLTF. In DNA form, the CDR3 reads TGTGCCAGCAAGACACAGGGGCACGTCCTGACTTTC.

The CDR3: CASSLDSTGGFEQYF. As DNA, the CDR3 is TGTGCCAGCAGCTTAGATTCCACAGGGGGCTTCGAGCAGTACTTC. The chain couples TRBV11-2 to TRBJ2-7; 9 positions match TRBD1. The CDR3 is 15 amino acids. Trimming cost V 0 bases and J 6 bases; bases outside gene matches: 6. The germline V gene encodes CDR1 SGHAT and CDR2 FQNNGV.

The V call is TRBV27, the J call TRBJ2-2; 8 positions agree with TRBD1. The V and J ends lost 5 bases and 7 bases, in that order; junction bases with no gene match: 6. Germline V gene lookup returns CDR1 MNHEY and CDR2 SMNVEV (reference sequence). The CDR3 is 14 residues long. In nucleotides, the CDR3 is TGTGCCAGCAGTACCCAGGGGGCAGGCGGGGAGCTGTTTTTT. Translated: CASSTQGAGGELFF.

The chain joins TRBV29-1 to TRBJ1-2; D possibly corresponds to TRBD1 (5 bases). This CDR3 contains 15 residues. Trimming removed 6 bases at V and 3 bases at J, with 20 bases between. The germline V gene has CDR1 SQVTM and CDR2 ANQGSEA. The CDR3 protein is CSVQTRQGMDYGYTF. The CDR3 DNA follows: TGCAGCGTCCAAACAAGGCAGGGTATGGACTATGGCTACACCTTC.

The V call is TRBV7-2, the J call TRBJ2-7; a weak D match, TRBD1 (6 bases). Germline assignment: CDR1 SGHTA and CDR2 FQGNSA. The CDR3 has 14 residues. V was clipped by 3 bases and J by 4 bases, with 13 bases between them. The CDR3 here is CASSFIRDNYEQYF. CDR3 in DNA: TGTGCCAGCAGCTTTATCCGGGACAATTACGAGCAGTACTTC.

This chain joins TRBV3-1 (or the pseudogene TRBV3-2) and TRBJ1-3, with D possibly matching TRBD1 (5 bases). This CDR3 is built from 15 residues. V lost 4 bases, J lost 4 bases, and 14 bases lay in between. Looked up from germline, CDR1 is LGHDT and CDR2 is YNNKEL (reference sequence). The DNA for the CDR3 is TGTGCCAGCAGCCTTTGGACACGTGGGGGAAACACCATATATTTT. Its protein product is CASSLWTRGGNTIYF.

The CDR3 nucleotides are TGTGCCAGCAGCCTGGGGAAGGGGGCCTTCGACACCGGGGAGCTGTTTTTT. Residues: CASSLGKGAFDTGELFF. The chain joins TRBV3-1 (or the pseudogene TRBV3-2) to TRBJ2-2, with 7 nucleotides matching TRBD1. The CDR3 loop spans 17 amino acids. The germline V gene encodes CDR1 LGHDT and CDR2 YNNKEL (reference sequence). Trimming cost V 4 bases and J 3 bases; bases outside gene matches: 11.

This chain links TRBV29-1 with TRBJ2-3; D gene unclear. The CDR3 is 15 amino acids. Trimming cost V 4 bases and J 0 bases, with 14 bases left between them. From germline, CDR1 is SQVTM and CDR2 ANQGSEA. The CDR3 protein is CSVASQTPSTDTQYF. The CDR3 DNA reads as TGCAGCGTTGCCTCTCAGACACCTAGCACAGATACGCAGTATTTT.

J is TRBJ1-2 and V is TRBV3-1 (or the pseudogene TRBV3-2); a possible D gene is TRBD1 (5 bases). CDR1 is LGHDT and CDR2 is YNNKEL in the germline V gene (reference sequence). The germline V and J ends were trimmed by 8 bases and 8 bases, with 21 bases remaining between them. CDR3 length equals 14 residues. This CDR3 is CASVARDELGGYTF. The CDR3 DNA sequence: TGTGCCAGCGTGGCCAGGGATGAGCTCGGCGGCTACACCTTC.

The chain links TRBV6-2 or TRBV6-3 to TRBJ2-3; maybe TRBD2 (6 bases). With 4 bases removed from V and 0 bases from J, the gap between germline ends came to 14 bases. Germline V gene data show CDR1 as MNHEY and CDR2 as SVGEGT. CDR3 length equals 16 residues. CDR3 loop: CASSWFAGSSTDTQYF. In DNA form, the CDR3 reads TGTGCCAGCAGTTGGTTTGCGGGGTCAAGCACAGATACGCAGTATTTT.

The rearrangement joins TRBV6-6 to TRBJ1-2, with D possibly matching TRBD1 (6 bases). The CDR3 is 13 residues long. The V and J ends lost 0 bases and 8 bases respectively, with 10 bases between them. Germline V gene lookup returns CDR1 MNHNY and CDR2 SVGAGI (reference sequence). The CDR3 nucleotides read TGTGCCAGCAGTTACTCATCTGGGGGCGGCTACACCTTC. Protein: CASSYSSGGGYTF.

Here the CDR3 reads CASIVEQGAETQYF. The DNA for the CDR3 is TGTGCCAGCATCGTTGAACAGGGTGCGGAGACCCAGTACTTC. The chain is built from TRBV2 and TRBJ2-5, with D perhaps TRBD1 (6 bases). The ends were cut back, 7 bases at V and 5 bases at J, with 17 bases in the middle. The CDR3 is 14 residues long. The germline V gene has CDR1 SNHLY and CDR2 FYNNEI.

This clone was detected a few times. J is TRBJ1-6 and V is TRBV2; 7 bases are a match to TRBD1. Germline CDR1 reads SNHLY; CDR2 reads FYNNEI. CDR3 length equals 15 residues. The V gene end was trimmed by 2 bases and the J gene end by 6 bases; junction bases not matched to a gene: 4. The CDR3 sequence is CASSEMQGVNSPLHF. The CDR3 DNA follows: TGTGCCAGCAGTGAAATGCAGGGGGTTAATTCACCCCTCCACTTT.

This clone was picked up a small number of times. This rearrangement joins TRBV28 to TRBJ2-3; TRBD2 aligns across 13 bases. The CDR3 consists of 15 residues. V lost 5 bases, J lost 8 bases, and 7 bases stayed unmatched. The germline gives CDR1 MDHEN, CDR2 SYDVKM. Here the CDR3 DNA reads TGTGCCAGCAGTACTAGCGGGAGGGCCCTCGGTACGCAGTATTTT. It encodes CASSTSGRALGTQYF.

The chain combines TRBV28 with TRBJ1-2; 7 positions match TRBD1. The V and J ends lost 5 bases and 4 bases, in that order; junction bases with no gene match: 7. The germline V gene has CDR1 MDHEN and CDR2 SYDVKM. CDR3 size: 14 residues. CDR3 sequence reads: CASSELTGAYGYTF. In DNA, the CDR3 is TGTGCCAGCAGTGAGCTTACAGGGGCCTATGGCTACACCTTC.

The chain combines TRBV18 with TRBJ2-5; 7 bases map to TRBD1. V shed 4 bases, J shed 1 base, and the junction held 3 bases outside the gene matches. This CDR3 is 14 amino acids long. Germline assignment: CDR1 KGHSH and CDR2 LQKENI. DNA of the CDR3: TGTGCCAGCTCACTAGGGGGCACCCAAGAGACCCAGTACTTC. This sequence encodes CASSLGGTQETQYF. Filled out from reference TRBV18 and TRBJ2-5, the complete variable domain reads NAGVMQNPRHLVRRRGQEARLRCSPMKGHSHVYWYRQLPEEGLKFMVYLQKENIIDESGMPKERFSAEFPKEGPSILRIQQVVRGDSAAYFCASSLGGTQETQYFGPGTRLLVL.

J is TRBJ1-3 and V is TRBV12-3 or TRBV12-4; D remains ambiguous. The CDR3 runs to 10 residues. Deletions cut 5 bases from V and 14 bases from J, with 10 bases between. CDR3 in amino acids: CASSTEAVYF. As DNA, the CDR3 is TGTGCCAGCAGTACTGAGGCAGTATATTTT.

The rearrangement uses TRBV19 and TRBJ1-3, with 11 bases that match TRBD1. Unmatched junction bases numbered 7, after V lost 8 bases and J lost 4 bases. The CDR3 runs 15 residues. Germline loops: CDR1 LNHDA, CDR2 SQIVND (reference sequence). In DNA form, the CDR3 reads TGTGCCAGTGGCGGACAGGGGGCGTGGGGAAACACCATATATTTT. Residues: CASGGQGAWGNTIYF.

This chain uses TRBV28 with TRBJ1-2, with unresolved D. V was pared by 5 bases and J by 6 bases, with 10 bases between. Germline CDR1 MDHEN, CDR2 SYDVKM. This CDR3 spans 12 amino acids. CDR3 sequence (DNA): TGTGCCAGCAGTCCGGGGATCCATGGCTACACCTTC. Protein sequence: CASSPGIHGYTF.